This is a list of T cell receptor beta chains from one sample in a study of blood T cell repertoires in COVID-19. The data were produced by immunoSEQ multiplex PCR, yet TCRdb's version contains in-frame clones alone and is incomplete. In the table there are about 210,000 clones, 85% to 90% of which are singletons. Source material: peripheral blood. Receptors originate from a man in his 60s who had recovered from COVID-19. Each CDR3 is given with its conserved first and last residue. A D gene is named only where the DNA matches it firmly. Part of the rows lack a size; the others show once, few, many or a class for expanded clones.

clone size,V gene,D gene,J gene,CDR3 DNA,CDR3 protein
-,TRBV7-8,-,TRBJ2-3,TGTGCCAGCAGCTTAGCGCCCAGGGTTGCAGATACGCAGTATTTT,CASSLAPRVADTQYF
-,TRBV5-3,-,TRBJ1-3,TGTGCCAGAAGTTACGGTCTCGGAAACACCATATATTTT,CARSYGLGNTIYF
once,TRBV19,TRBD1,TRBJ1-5,TGTGCCAGTACCCCGGACAGGGGAGGAAGTAGCAATCAGCCCCAGCATTTT,CASTPDRGGSSNQPQHF
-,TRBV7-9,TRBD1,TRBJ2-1,TGTGCCAGCAGCCCCCGGCAAGGACAGGGCTGGAATGAGCAGTTCTTC,CASSPRQGQGWNEQFF
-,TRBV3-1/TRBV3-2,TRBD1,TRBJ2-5,TGTGCCAGCAGCCTGAGGACAGGGGGACAGGAGACCCAGTACTTC,CASSLRTGGQETQYF
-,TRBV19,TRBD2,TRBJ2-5,TGTGCCAGTAGTAGAACACCGGGACTAGCGGGAGGGCACCCCTCAAAAGAGACCCAGTACTTC,CASSRTPGLAGGHPSKETQYF
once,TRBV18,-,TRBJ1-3,TGTGCCAGCTCACCACTGGGCCAGATACGGACTGGAAACACCATATATTTT,CASSPLGQIRTGNTIYF
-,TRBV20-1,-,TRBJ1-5,TGCAGTGCTAGTGCGGGATCCGCGGGACAGCCCCAGCATTTT,CSASAGSAGQPQHF
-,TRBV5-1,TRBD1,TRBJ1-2,TGCGCCAGCAGCCTGACTACAGGGGGAGGGGGCTACACCTTC,CASSLTTGGGGYTF
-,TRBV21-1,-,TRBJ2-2,-,CASRSKVGRGNTGELFF
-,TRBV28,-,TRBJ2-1,TGTGCCAGCAGCCCGGACTCCCGCTCCTACAATGAGCAGTTCTTC,CASSPDSRSYNEQFF
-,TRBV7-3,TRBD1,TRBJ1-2,TGTGCCAGCAGCTTACAGGGGGTCTCTGGCTACACCTTC,CASSLQGVSGYTF
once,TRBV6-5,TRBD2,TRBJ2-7,TGTGCCAGCAGTACTAGCGCTGGAAGCTCCTACGAGCAGTACTTC,CASSTSAGSSYEQYF
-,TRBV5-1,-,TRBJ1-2,TGCGCCAGCAGCTTGGCACAAAACAACTATGGCTACACCTTC,CASSLAQNNYGYTF
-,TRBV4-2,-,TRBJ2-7,TGTGCCAGCAGCCAAGATCGTGGAGTCTTCGAGCAGTACTTC,CASSQDRGVFEQYF
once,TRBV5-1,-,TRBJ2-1,TGCGCCAGCAGCTTGGCCGGACATACGGCGAATGAGCAGTTCTTC,CASSLAGHTANEQFF
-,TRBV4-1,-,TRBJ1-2,TGCGCCAGCAGCCAAGGAGGTTTCGAAGCTAACTATGGCTACACCTTC,CASSQGGFEANYGYTF
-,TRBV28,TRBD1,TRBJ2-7,TGTGCCAGCACTTCCCAGGGGGCGGATGCAGGGGGCGAGCAGTACTTC,CASTSQGADAGGEQYF
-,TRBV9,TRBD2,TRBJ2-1,TGTGCCAGCAGCGCGGACCAAGGAGGAGCGGGAGGCAGGCATGAGCAGTTCTTC,CASSADQGGAGGRHEQFF
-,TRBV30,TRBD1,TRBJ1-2,TGTGCCTGGAGGAGGGACAGGAACACCTATGGCTACACCTTC,CAWRRDRNTYGYTF
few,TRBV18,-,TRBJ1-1,TGTGCCAGCCCTGGGGGGGTCATGAACACTGAAGCTTTCTTT,CASPGGVMNTEAFF
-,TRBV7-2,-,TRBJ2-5,TGTGCCAGCAGCTTTTCGGAGACCCAGTACTTC,CASSFSETQYF
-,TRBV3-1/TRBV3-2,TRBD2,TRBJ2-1,TGTGCCAGCAGCCTTCTGGGATCGAGCGGGGGGAGGGTGTGGAATGAGCAGTTCTTC,CASSLLGSSGGRVWNEQFF
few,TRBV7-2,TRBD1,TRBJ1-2,TGTGCCAGCAGCTCCAATCCGGGACAGGGCGCTCGTGGCTACACCTTC,CASSSNPGQGARGYTF
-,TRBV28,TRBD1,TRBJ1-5,TGTGCCAGCAGAAAAGGACAGGGGGGCAATCAGCCCCAGCATTTT,CASRKGQGGNQPQHF
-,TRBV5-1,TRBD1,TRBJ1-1,TGCGCCAGCGGGAAAGGGGACAGGGGGCCTGAAGCTTTCTTT,CASGKGDRGPEAFF
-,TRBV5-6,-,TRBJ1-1,TGTGCCAGCAGTCGCGGGGCCATGAACACTGAAGCTTTCTTT,CASSRGAMNTEAFF
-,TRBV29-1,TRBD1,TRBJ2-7,TGCAGCGTTGAAGATCCGGACAGGGGGCCCTACGAGCAGTACTTC,CSVEDPDRGPYEQYF
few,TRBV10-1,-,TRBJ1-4,TGCGCCAGCAGCGCCGGCGGGGGCGAATCTATTTCGCGCGAAAAACTGTTTTTT,CASSAGGGESISREKLFF
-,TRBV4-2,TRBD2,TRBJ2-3,TGTGCCAGCAGCCCGGGACTAGCGGGGGTAGATACGCAGTATTTT,CASSPGLAGVDTQYF
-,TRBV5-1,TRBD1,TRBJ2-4,TGCGCCAGCAGCTTGCAGGGGGAGGCCAAAAACATTCAGTACTTC,CASSLQGEAKNIQYF
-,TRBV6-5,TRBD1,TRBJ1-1,TGTGCCAGCAACAGGAACGGACAGGGAGATACTGAAGCTTTCTTT,CASNRNGQGDTEAFF
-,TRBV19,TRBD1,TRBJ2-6,TGTGCCAGTACCCCCCCGGGACAGGCATCTGGGGCCAACGTCCTGACTTTC,CASTPPGQASGANVLTF
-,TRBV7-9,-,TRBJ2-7,TGTGCCAGCAGCTTCGGGACAATCACCTACGAGCAGTACTTC,CASSFGTITYEQYF
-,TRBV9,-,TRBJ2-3,TGTGCCAGCAGCGTAGCTCCAGGCAACTGGATAGATACGCAGTATTTT,CASSVAPGNWIDTQYF
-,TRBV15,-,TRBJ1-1,TGTGCCACCAGCAGAGAACAGGGTTTAGGGAACACTGAAGCTTTCTTT,CATSREQGLGNTEAFF
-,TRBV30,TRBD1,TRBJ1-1,TGTGCCTGTAAGACAGGGGTGAACACTGAAGCTTTCTTT,CACKTGVNTEAFF
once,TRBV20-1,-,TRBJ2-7,TGCAGTGCTAGACTCTCCTACGAGCAGTACTTC,CSARLSYEQYF
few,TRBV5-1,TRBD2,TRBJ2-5,TGCGCCAGCAGTGACCCTCGGGGAGGGGAGACCCAGTACTTC,CASSDPRGGETQYF
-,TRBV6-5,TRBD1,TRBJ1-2,TGTGCCAGCAGCATACAGGGGATTAACTATGGCTACACCTTC,CASSIQGINYGYTF
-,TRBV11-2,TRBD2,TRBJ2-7,TGTGCCAGCAGCTTAGGTCGGACTAGCGGGAGCTCCTACGAGCAGTACTTC,CASSLGRTSGSSYEQYF
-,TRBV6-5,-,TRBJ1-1,TGTGCCAGCAGTTACGGTGAGGAGACTGAAGCTTTCTTT,CASSYGEETEAFF